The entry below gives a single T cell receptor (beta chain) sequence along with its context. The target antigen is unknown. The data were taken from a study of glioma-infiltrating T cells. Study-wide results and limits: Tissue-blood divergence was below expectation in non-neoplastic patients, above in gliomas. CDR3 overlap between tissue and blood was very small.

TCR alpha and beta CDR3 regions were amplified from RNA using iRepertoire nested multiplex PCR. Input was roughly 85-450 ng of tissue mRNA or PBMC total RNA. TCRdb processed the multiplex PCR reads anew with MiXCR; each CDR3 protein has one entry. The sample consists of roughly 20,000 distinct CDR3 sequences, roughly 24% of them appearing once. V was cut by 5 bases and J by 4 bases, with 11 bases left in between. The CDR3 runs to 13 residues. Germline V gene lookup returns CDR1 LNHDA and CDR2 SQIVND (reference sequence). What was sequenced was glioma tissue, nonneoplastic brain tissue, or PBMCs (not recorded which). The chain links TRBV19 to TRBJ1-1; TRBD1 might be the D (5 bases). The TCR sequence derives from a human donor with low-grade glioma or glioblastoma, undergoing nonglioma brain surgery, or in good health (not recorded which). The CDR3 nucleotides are TGTGCCAGTAGTTATGGGGGAAGCACTGAAGCTTTCTTT. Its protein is CASSYGGSTEAFF.